These 8 T cell receptor beta chains were sequenced from one sample in a study of T cell responses to AZD1222 COVID-19 vaccine. TCRdb keeps only in-frame clones here, not all; method: immunoSEQ multiplex PCR. The sample lists about 55,000 clones, 80% seen once, with 5% in the top ten. This specimen consisted of peripheral blood, obtained 28 days after the second AZD1222 dose. The receptors were sampled from an adult who received the AZD1222 COVID-19 vaccine.

The chain recombines TRBV7-8 with TRBJ2-2, with D possibly called TRBD1 or TRBD2 (6 bases each). Between the trimmed V and J ends, which lost 5 bases and 4 bases, there was a span of 17 bases. Germline V lookup: CDR1 SGHVS, CDR2 FQNEAQ. This CDR3 has 16 residues. In nucleotides, the CDR3 is TGTGCCAGCAGCGACTATGGGGGGCCGGTCACCGGGGAGCTGTTTTTT. Its protein product is CASSDYGGPVTGELFF.

V and J are TRBV11-2 and TRBJ2-7; 11 nucleotides line up with TRBD1. The germline V gene encodes CDR1 SGHAT and CDR2 FQNNGV. V dropped 3 bases and J dropped 2; count of bases not matched to a gene: 3. CDR3 size: 15 residues. CDR3: CASSLGQGGPYEQYV. DNA of the CDR3: TGTGCCAGCAGCTTGGGACAGGGGGGGCCCTACGAGCAGTACGTC.

The V call is TRBV6-6, the J call TRBJ2-1; 14 bases agree with TRBD2. CDR1 and CDR2 from the germline V gene are MNHNY and SVGAGI (reference sequence). This CDR3 comprises 15 residues. V lost 0 bases, J lost 9 bases, and 1 base stayed unmatched. The chain's CDR3 is CASSYSTSGGGEQFF. CDR3 sequence (DNA): TGTGCCAGCAGTTACTCGACTAGCGGGGGGGGTGAGCAGTTCTTC.

The chain has TRBV11-2 and TRBJ1-6; 10 bases align to TRBD1. CDR1 is SGHAT, CDR2 FQNNGV, per germline. J lost 9 bases, V lost 5 bases, and 4 bases had no gene match. The CDR3 runs 14 residues. The CDR3 spells CASSRDRGVSPLHF. As DNA, the CDR3 is TGTGCCAGCAGCCGGGACAGGGGTGTTTCACCCCTCCACTTT. Complete variable domain (other parts from reference TRBV11-2 and TRBJ1-6): EAGVAQSPRYKIIEKRQSVAFWCNPISGHATLYWYQQILGQGPKLLIQFQNNGVVDDSQLPKDRFSAERLKGVDSTLKIQPAKLEDSAVYLCASSRDRGVSPLHFGNGTRLTVT.

This rearrangement joins TRBV4-1 to TRBJ1-4, with 9 bases fitting TRBD1. With 0 bases clipped from V and 7 bases from J, the junction kept 6 bases outside the gene matches. Germline CDR1 MGHRA, CDR2 YSYEKL. There are 16 residues in the CDR3. CDR3 bases: TGCGCCAGCAGCCAAGATCCGGGGACAGGGTCTGAAAAACTGTTTTTT. As protein: CASSQDPGTGSEKLFF.

The gene calls are TRBV25-1 and TRBJ2-1; D possibly matches TRBD1 or TRBD2 (5 bases each). This CDR3 spans 16 amino acids. Germline V gives CDR1 MGHDK, CDR2 SYGVNS. Trimming stripped 3 bases from V and 5 bases from J, with 17 bases between. This chain's CDR3 is CASSDLTGKDNNEQFF. In DNA, the CDR3 is TGTGCCAGCAGTGATCTGACCGGGAAGGACAACAATGAGCAGTTCTTC.

J is TRBJ1-5 and V is TRBV7-2; the match to TRBD1 covers 7 bases. The CDR3 runs 13 residues. V trimming: 6 bases; J trimming: 2 bases; junction bases outside the gene matches: 1. CDR1 is SGHTA and CDR2 is FQGNSA in the germline V gene. The CDR3 bases are TGTGCCAGCAGGGGGACAGGCAATCAGCCCCAGCATTTT. Residues: CASRGTGNQPQHF.

The V gene is TRBV6-2 or TRBV6-3, the J gene TRBJ1-1; no definite D call. The CDR3 consists of 11 residues. Trimming left V 2 bases short and J 8 bases short, with 6 bases between. From germline, CDR1 is MNHEY and CDR2 SVGEGT. The CDR3 nucleotides are TGTGCCAGCAGTTACGACCGCGAAGCTTTCTTT. Protein product: CASSYDREAFF.